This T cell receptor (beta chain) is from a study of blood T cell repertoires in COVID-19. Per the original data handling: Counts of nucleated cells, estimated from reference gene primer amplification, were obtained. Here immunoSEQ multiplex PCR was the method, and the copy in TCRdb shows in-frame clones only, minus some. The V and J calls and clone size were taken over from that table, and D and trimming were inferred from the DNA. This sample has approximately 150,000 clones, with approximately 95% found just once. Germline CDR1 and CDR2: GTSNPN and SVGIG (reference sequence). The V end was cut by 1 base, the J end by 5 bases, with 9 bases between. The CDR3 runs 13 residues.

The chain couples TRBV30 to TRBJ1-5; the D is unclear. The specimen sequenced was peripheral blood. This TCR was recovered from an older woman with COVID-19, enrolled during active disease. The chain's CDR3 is CAWSGGWDQPQHF. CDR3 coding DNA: TGTGCCTGGAGTGGAGGTTGGGATCAGCCCCAGCATTTT.